This T cell receptor beta chain was captured by sequencing in a study of beta chain features in type 1 diabetes. Study in general: Regarding age, gender and cell yields, patients proved similar to healthy donors. General study findings and limits: Patients' naive, central memory and Treg TCRB repertoires seemed closer to one another than those of healthy donors.

This CDR3 is 16 amino acids long. V was shortened by 4 bases and J by 0 bases, with 14 bases between the two germline ends. Germline V gene data show CDR1 as LGHNA and CDR2 as YSLEER. The investigators reverse transcribed all of the isolated RNA, so they sequenced expressed TCRB transcripts. Clones were read by immunoSEQ multiplex PCR, and TCRdb kept only the in-frame ones, dropping some. The sample consists of 150,000 or so clones, roughly 9% of them appearing once. This clone was recorded at least ten times. Its antigen is undetermined. The V gene is TRBV4-3, the J gene TRBJ2-3, with D tentatively TRBD2 (7 bases). The receptor was isolated from a woman aged 18-29 years in good health. The sequencing sample was made of central memory CD4+ T cells from blood. CDR3 loop: CASSRGRGASTDTQYF. DNA for the CDR3: TGCGCCAGCAGCCGTGGTCGGGGGGCCAGCACAGATACGCAGTATTTT.